This TCR beta chain was sequenced for a study of CD8+ T cells in alopecia areata (dated by TCRdb to between 2017 and 2018). Describing the broader study: The treated patients, all with moderate-to-severe alopecia areata, were enrolled in an open-label pilot trial of oral tofacitinib given at 5 to 10 mg twice daily. Patients stayed on tofacitinib for 6 to 18 months and then had 6 months of follow-up off drug so that delayed response and recurrence could be assessed. In treated patients, disease severity was measured using the SALT score, which gives the percentage of scalp surface area affected. The study used high-throughput TCRbeta sequencing to examine T cell clonal expansion in alopecia areata, in both the C3H/HeJ mouse model and human patients. Human TCRbeta sequencing covered scalp tissue and sorted CD4+ and CD8+ peripheral blood T cells from patchy and totalis/universalis alopecia areata patients and healthy controls. Patients on tofacitinib were biopsied at baseline and after 4 and 24 weeks of treatment, and several of the patients also had a later scalp biopsy. Scalp clonality was compared across normal scalp (n=4), patchy alopecia areata scalp (n=8), and alopecia totalis/universalis scalp (n=8). The RNA source kit depended on sample type: the PAXgene miRNA kit for fixed scalp, the miRNeasy kit for PBMCs, and the RNeasy kit for mouse skin. Amplification of TCRbeta CDR3 regions was done by immunoSEQ multiplex PCR using 35 Vbeta forward primers and 13 Jbeta reverse primers.

Library preparation was by the immunoSEQ multiplex PCR assay. For TCR sequencing, RNA was extracted from every sample and reverse transcribed into cDNA to serve as template. First-strand cDNA was synthesized with SuperScript III using a 2:1 mix of oligo-dT and random hexamers. A synthetic immune receptor repertoire was used to measure amplification bias, and any remaining bias was corrected computationally. Under the source paper's analysis protocol: Raw reads were preprocessed to remove errors, and CDR3 was defined according to IMGT conventions as the region from the conserved cysteine to phenylalanine. Clonality was computed by normalizing Shannon entropy by log2 of the number of productive unique TCRs and subtracting the result from 1. Scalp TCRbeta sequences were cross-referenced with sorted blood CD4 and CD8 repertoires so that the CD4 or CD8 identity of scalp clones could be inferred. TCRdb holds this immuneACCESS table with in-frame rearrangements only. Some clones are missing; in checked studies, unresolved V genes explain under half, and the rest has no known cause. For V, J and clone size, that table is used; D and trimming come from the DNA. The sample profile shows some 190,000 clones; just over 65% of them were found once. Together, the top ten hold roughly 1.2% of the sample.

Broader findings and caveats from the paper: Because the treated cohort was small and included a single nonresponder, larger studies are needed to assess links between baseline CD8+ expansion and response. Scalp TCR repertoire analysis is complicated because resident alphabeta T cells in normal human skin are also sequenced, whereas mouse skin is dominated by gammadelta T cells. Compared with mice, TCR sequences shared between patients were less clear, possibly partly because of HLA diversity across the patient population. Many expanded lesional clones were found to persist in scalp and blood during tofacitinib treatment, and relapse after treatment cessation may be partly explained by this persistence. Compared with normal scalp, lesional scalp, particularly in alopecia totalis/universalis, had higher clonality and more expanded CD8+ clones, which suggests antigenic drive. With tofacitinib, both scalp clonality and the number of expanded CD8+ clones among the top 100 scalp clones went down significantly.

This specimen's treatment or condition label, interpreted: oral pan-JAK inhibitor, 5-10 mg twice daily. Peripheral blood and lesional scalp punch biopsies were obtained from patients with alopecia areata. After PBMCs were isolated by density centrifugation and stained for CD3, CD4 and CD8, a FACSAria was used to sort CD4+ and CD8+ T cells. Relative to germline, V is 4 bases shorter and J is 4 bases shorter, with 15 bases between their ends. The CDR3 has 15 amino acids, counting the end cysteine and phenylalanine. Only CDR3 DNA is held: 45 bases, read in frame from base 1. CDR1 LGHNA and CDR2 YSLEER were looked up in the germline V gene. With regard to this clone: Its recognized antigen is unknown. The input lacks base qualities; no much larger clone sits a single base away.

The sequencing here drew on CD4+ T cells sorted from blood, taken at week 44, from a patient treated with tofacitinib. This chain is built from TRBV4-3 and TRBJ2-3; TRBD2 might be the D gene, on 6 matching bases. The TCR was taken from a human donor with alopecia areata. CDR3 sequence: CASSPLWREADTQYF. The nucleotides read TGCGCCAGCAGCCCCCTATGGAGGGAGGCAGATACGCAGTATTTT.